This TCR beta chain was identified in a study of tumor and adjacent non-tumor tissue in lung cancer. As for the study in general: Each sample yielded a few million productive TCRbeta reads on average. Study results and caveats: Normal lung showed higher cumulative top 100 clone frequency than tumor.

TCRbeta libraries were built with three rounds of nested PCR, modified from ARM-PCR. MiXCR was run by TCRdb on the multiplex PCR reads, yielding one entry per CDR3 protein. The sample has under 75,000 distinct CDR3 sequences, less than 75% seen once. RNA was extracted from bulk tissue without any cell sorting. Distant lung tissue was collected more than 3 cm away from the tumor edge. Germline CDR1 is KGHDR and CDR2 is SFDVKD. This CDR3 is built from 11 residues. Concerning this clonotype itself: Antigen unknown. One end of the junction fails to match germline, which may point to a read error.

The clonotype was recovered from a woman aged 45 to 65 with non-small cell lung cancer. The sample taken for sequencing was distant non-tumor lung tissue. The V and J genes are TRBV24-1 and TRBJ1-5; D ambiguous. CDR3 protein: CAILRDQPQDF. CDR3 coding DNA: TGTGCCATACTACGGGATCAGCCCCAGGATTTT.